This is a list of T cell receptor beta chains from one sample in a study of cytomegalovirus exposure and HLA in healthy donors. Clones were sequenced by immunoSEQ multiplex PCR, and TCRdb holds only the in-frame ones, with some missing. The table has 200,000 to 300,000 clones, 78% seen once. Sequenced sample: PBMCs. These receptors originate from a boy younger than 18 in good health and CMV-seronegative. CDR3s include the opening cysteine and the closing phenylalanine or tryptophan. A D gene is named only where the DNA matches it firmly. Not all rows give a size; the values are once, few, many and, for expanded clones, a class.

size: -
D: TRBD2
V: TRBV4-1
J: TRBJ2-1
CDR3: CASSHDPGLVYNEQFF
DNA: TGCGCCAGCAGCCACGATCCGGGACTAGTTTATAATGAGCAGTTCTTC

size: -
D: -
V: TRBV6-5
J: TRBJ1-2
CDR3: CASSLTGSNGYTF
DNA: TGTGCCAGCAGCCTTACAGGGTCTAACGGCTACACCTTC

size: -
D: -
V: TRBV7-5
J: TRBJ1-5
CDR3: CVRSLASGQGNQPQHF
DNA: TGTGTCAGAAGCTTAGCCTCAGGGCAGGGCAATCAGCCCCAGCATTTT

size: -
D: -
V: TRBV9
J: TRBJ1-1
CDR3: CASSTWTDLNTEAFF
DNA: TGTGCCAGCAGCACCTGGACAGATTTGAACACTGAAGCTTTCTTT

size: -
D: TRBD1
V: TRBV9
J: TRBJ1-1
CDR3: CASSEGGTGSNTEAFF
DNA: TGTGCCAGCAGCGAGGGGGGGACAGGGTCGAACACTGAAGCTTTCTTT

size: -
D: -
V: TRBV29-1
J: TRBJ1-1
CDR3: CSVPPRANTEAFF
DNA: TGCAGCGTCCCCCCCAGGGCAAACACTGAAGCTTTCTTT

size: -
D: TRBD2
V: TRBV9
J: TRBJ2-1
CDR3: CASSVGLAGEQFF
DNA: TGTGCCAGCAGCGTAGGGCTAGCGGGTGAGCAGTTCTTC

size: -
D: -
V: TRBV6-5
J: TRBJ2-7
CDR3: CASSSVPYEQYF
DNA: TGTGCCAGCAGTTCCGTCCCCTACGAGCAGTACTTC

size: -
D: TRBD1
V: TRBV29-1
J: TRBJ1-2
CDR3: CSVYTGADYGYTF
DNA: TGCAGCGTTTACACAGGGGCGGATTATGGCTACACCTTC

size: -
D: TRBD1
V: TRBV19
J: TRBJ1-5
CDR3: CASSMGQGGSNQPQHF
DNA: TGTGCCAGTAGTATGGGACAGGGCGGGAGCAATCAGCCCCAGCATTTT

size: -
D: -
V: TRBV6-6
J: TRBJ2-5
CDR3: CASSYRAGETQYF
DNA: TGTGCCAGCAGTTACCGGGCGGGAGAGACCCAGTACTTC

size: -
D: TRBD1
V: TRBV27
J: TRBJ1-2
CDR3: CASSLRTGYGYTF
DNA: TGTGCCAGCAGTTTACGGACAGGCTATGGCTACACCTTC

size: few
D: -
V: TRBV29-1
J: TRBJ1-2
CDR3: CSVEMAGFYGYTF
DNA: TGCAGCGTTGAAATGGCGGGTTTCTATGGCTACACCTTC

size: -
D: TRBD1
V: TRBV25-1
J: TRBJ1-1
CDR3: CASSEAGTGGTEAFF
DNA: TGTGCCAGCAGTGAAGCCGGGACAGGTGGCACTGAAGCTTTCTTT

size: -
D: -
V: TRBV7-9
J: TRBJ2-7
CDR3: CSSSLGQYEQYF
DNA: TGTTCCAGCAGCTTAGGACAGTACGAGCAGTACTTC

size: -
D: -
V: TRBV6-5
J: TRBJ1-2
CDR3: CASSYARGAVGGYTF
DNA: TGTGCCAGCAGTTACGCCCGGGGGGCGGTAGGGGGCTACACCTTC

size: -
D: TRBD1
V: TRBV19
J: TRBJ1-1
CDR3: CASSIWTGPNTEAFF
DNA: TGTGCCAGTAGTATCTGGACAGGGCCGAACACTGAAGCTTTCTTT

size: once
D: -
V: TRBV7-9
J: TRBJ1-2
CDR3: CASSRGLANYGYTF
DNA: TGTGCCAGCAGCCGAGGACTGGCAAACTATGGCTACACCTTC

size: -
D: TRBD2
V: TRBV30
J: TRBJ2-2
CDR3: CAWDLGLAGYTGELFF
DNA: TGTGCCTGGGATTTGGGGCTAGCGGGGTACACCGGGGAGCTGTTTTTT

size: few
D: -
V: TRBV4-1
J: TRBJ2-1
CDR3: CASSQYSLAGGSNEQFF
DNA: TGCGCCAGCAGCCAATACTCACTAGCAGGAGGGTCCAATGAGCAGTTCTTC

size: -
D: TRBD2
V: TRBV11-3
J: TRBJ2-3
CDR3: CASSFPLSGDTDTQYF
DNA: TGTGCCAGCAGCTTTCCCCTTAGCGGGGACACAGATACGCAGTATTTT

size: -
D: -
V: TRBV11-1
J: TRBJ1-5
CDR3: CASSLDRGGDQPQHF
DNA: TGTGCCAGCAGCTTAGACAGAGGAGGGGATCAGCCCCAGCATTTT

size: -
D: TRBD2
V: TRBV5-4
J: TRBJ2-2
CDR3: CASTQGRGTGELFF
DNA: TGTGCCAGCACCCAAGGGAGGGGCACCGGGGAGCTGTTTTTT

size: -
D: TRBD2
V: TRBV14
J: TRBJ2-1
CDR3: CASSLTGGGYNEQFF
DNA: TGTGCCAGCAGCCTAACGGGAGGAGGGTACAATGAGCAGTTCTTC

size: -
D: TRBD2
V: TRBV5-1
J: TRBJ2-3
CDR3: CASSLSTSGDYSWGTDTQYF
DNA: TGCGCCAGCAGCTTGTCCACTAGCGGGGACTACTCCTGGGGCACAGATACGCAGTATTTT

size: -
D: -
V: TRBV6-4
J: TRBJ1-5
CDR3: CASSPDRNQPQHF
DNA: TGTGCCAGCAGTCCCGACAGGAATCAGCCCCAGCATTTT

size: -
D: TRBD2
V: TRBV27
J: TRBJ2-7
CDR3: CASRREQAGGYEQYF
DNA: TGTGCCAGCAGGAGGGAACAAGCGGGGGGGTACGAGCAGTACTTC

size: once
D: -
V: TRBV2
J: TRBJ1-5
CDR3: CASSVSGRDQPQHF
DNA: TGTGCCAGCAGTGTATCAGGGAGGGATCAGCCCCAGCATTTT

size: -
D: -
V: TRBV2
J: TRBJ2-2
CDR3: CASTRQAGELFF
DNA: TGTGCCAGCACCCGACAGGCCGGGGAGCTGTTTTTT

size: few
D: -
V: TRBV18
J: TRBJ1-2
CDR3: CASSPAGNNYGYTF
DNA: TGTGCCAGCTCACCAGCAGGGAATAACTATGGCTACACCTTC